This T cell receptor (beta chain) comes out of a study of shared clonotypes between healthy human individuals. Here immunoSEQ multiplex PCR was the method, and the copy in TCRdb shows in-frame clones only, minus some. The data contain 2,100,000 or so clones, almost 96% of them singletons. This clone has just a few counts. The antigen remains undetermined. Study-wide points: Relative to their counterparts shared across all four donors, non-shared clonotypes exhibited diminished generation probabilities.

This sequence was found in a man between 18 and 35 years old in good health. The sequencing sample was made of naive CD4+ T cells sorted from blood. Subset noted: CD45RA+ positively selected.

The CDR3 DNA reads as TGTGCCAGCAGTTCGCAGGGGCCCTATGGCTACACCTTC. Encoded protein: CASSSQGPYGYTF. The V gene is TRBV28, the J gene TRBJ1-2, with D possibly being TRBD1 (6 bases). Germline lookup yields CDR1 MDHEN and CDR2 SYDVKM. V lost 4 bases, J lost 4 bases, and 10 bases lay in between. This CDR3 is built from 13 residues.